These T cell receptor beta chains were read from a single sample in a study of cytomegalovirus exposure and HLA in healthy donors. The table came from immunoSEQ multiplex PCR; TCRdb's copy has only in-frame clones and leaves some out. This sample has around 220,000 clones, with approximately 86% found just once. The sequenced sample consisted of PBMCs. These receptors were taken from a woman between 18 and 29 years old in good health and CMV-seronegative. CDR3s include the opening cysteine and the closing phenylalanine or tryptophan. The D gene is left open where the match is weak. Some rows mark clone size as missing; the rest say once, few, many or name a class of expanded clone.

j_call: TRBJ2-7
v_call: TRBV6-4
clone_size: .
d_call: TRBD2
cdr3_aa: CASSFPRGTSGHEQYF
cdr3_nt: TGTGCCAGCAGCTTCCCAAGGGGGACTAGCGGCCACGAGCAGTACTTC

j_call: TRBJ1-3
v_call: TRBV18
clone_size: .
d_call: .
cdr3_aa: CASSPLGSVGPGNTIYF
cdr3_nt: TGTGCCAGCTCACCACTGGGTAGCGTCGGTCCTGGAAACACCATATATTTT

j_call: TRBJ2-4
v_call: TRBV7-8
clone_size: .
d_call: .
cdr3_aa: CASTGGPPKNIQYF
cdr3_nt: TGTGCCAGCACCGGGGGACCGCCCAAAAACATTCAGTACTTC

j_call: TRBJ1-5
v_call: TRBV19
clone_size: once
d_call: TRBD1
cdr3_aa: CASKISGTGQQPQHF
cdr3_nt: TGTGCCAGTAAAATTTCCGGGACAGGCCAGCAGCCCCAGCATTTT

j_call: TRBJ1-1
v_call: TRBV28
clone_size: .
d_call: .
cdr3_aa: CASSFGGISTEAFF
cdr3_nt: TGTGCCAGCAGTTTCGGGGGGATTAGCACTGAAGCTTTCTTT

j_call: TRBJ2-6
v_call: TRBV2
clone_size: .
d_call: TRBD2
cdr3_aa: CASSDNSKGGFGANVLTF
cdr3_nt: TGTGCCAGCAGTGACAACTCCAAGGGAGGGTTCGGGGCCAACGTCCTGACTTTC

j_call: TRBJ2-6
v_call: TRBV4-1
clone_size: .
d_call: .
cdr3_aa: CASSQVLGGSGANVLTF
cdr3_nt: TGCGCCAGCAGCCAAGTTTTAGGGGGCTCTGGGGCCAACGTCCTGACTTTC

j_call: TRBJ2-3
v_call: TRBV30
clone_size: .
d_call: .
cdr3_aa: CAWDRATDTQYF
cdr3_nt: TGTGCCTGGGACAGAGCCACAGATACGCAGTATTTT

j_call: TRBJ2-2
v_call: TRBV28
clone_size: .
d_call: TRBD1
cdr3_aa: CASSFWAQGDTGELFF
cdr3_nt: TGTGCCAGCAGTTTCTGGGCGCAGGGGGACACCGGGGAGCTGTTTTTT

j_call: TRBJ2-7
v_call: TRBV30
clone_size: .
d_call: .
cdr3_aa: CAWSDTRSREQYF
cdr3_nt: TGTGCCTGGAGTGATACTAGATCCCGCGAGCAGTACTTC

j_call: TRBJ1-4
v_call: TRBV2
clone_size: .
d_call: TRBD1
cdr3_aa: CASQQGVEKLFF
cdr3_nt: TGTGCCAGCCAACAGGGGGTTGAAAAACTGTTTTTT

j_call: TRBJ1-3
v_call: TRBV25-1
clone_size: .
d_call: TRBD1
cdr3_aa: CASSELNRQGPSGNTIYF
cdr3_nt: TGTGCCAGCAGTGAACTGAACCGACAGGGGCCCTCTGGAAACACCATATATTTT

j_call: TRBJ1-2
v_call: TRBV30
clone_size: .
d_call: .
cdr3_aa: CAWSVSQDGYTF
cdr3_nt: TGTGCCTGGAGTGTCAGCCAGGATGGCTACACCTTC

j_call: TRBJ1-1
v_call: TRBV5-4
clone_size: few
d_call: TRBD1
cdr3_aa: CASSLGDRRFEGAFF
cdr3_nt: TGTGCCAGCAGCTTGGGGGACAGGAGATTTGAGGGAGCTTTCTTT

j_call: TRBJ2-3
v_call: TRBV19
clone_size: .
d_call: TRBD1
cdr3_aa: CASAEHQGDWGTDTQYF
cdr3_nt: TGTGCCAGCGCGGAACATCAGGGGGATTGGGGCACAGATACGCAGTATTTT

j_call: TRBJ1-2
v_call: TRBV5-1
clone_size: .
d_call: TRBD1
cdr3_aa: CASSFGTGANYGYTF
cdr3_nt: TGCGCCAGCAGCTTTGGGACAGGGGCTAACTATGGCTACACCTTC

j_call: TRBJ1-1
v_call: TRBV15
clone_size: .
d_call: .
cdr3_aa: CATSREQAEAFF
cdr3_nt: TGTGCCACCAGCCGTGAGCAAGCTGAAGCTTTCTTT

j_call: TRBJ1-3
v_call: TRBV6-5
clone_size: once
d_call: .
cdr3_aa: CASSYGDYPGNTIYF
cdr3_nt: TGTGCCAGCAGTTACGGGGACTACCCTGGAAACACCATATATTTT

j_call: TRBJ2-7
v_call: TRBV4-1
clone_size: .
d_call: TRBD2
cdr3_aa: CASSQRLAGPYEQYF
cdr3_nt: TGCGCCAGCAGCCAGCGACTAGCGGGACCCTACGAGCAGTACTTC

j_call: TRBJ1-3
v_call: TRBV28
clone_size: .
d_call: .
cdr3_aa: CASSLTPLGIYF
cdr3_nt: TGTGCCAGCAGTTTGACTCCTCTCGGCATATATTTT

j_call: TRBJ2-7
v_call: TRBV6-1
clone_size: .
d_call: .
cdr3_aa: CASSLHRELLNEQYF
cdr3_nt: TGTGCCAGCAGTCTTCACCGGGAGCTCCTTAACGAGCAGTACTTC

j_call: TRBJ1-5
v_call: TRBV18
clone_size: few
d_call: .
cdr3_aa: CASSPERGIQPQHF
cdr3_nt: TGTGCCAGCTCACCAGAACGAGGAATTCAGCCCCAGCATTTT

j_call: TRBJ2-5
v_call: TRBV5-1
clone_size: .
d_call: .
cdr3_aa: CASSLDREKGTQYF
cdr3_nt: TGCGCCAGCAGCTTGGACAGGGAGAAAGGAACCCAGTACTTC

j_call: TRBJ2-1
v_call: TRBV2
clone_size: .
d_call: TRBD2
cdr3_aa: CASSELTSGRAEQFF
cdr3_nt: TGTGCCAGCAGTGAACTAACTAGCGGGAGGGCCGAGCAGTTCTTC

j_call: TRBJ2-3
v_call: TRBV6-5
clone_size: .
d_call: .
cdr3_aa: CASSYSSGSADTQYF
cdr3_nt: TGTGCCAGCAGTTACTCGTCGGGGTCCGCAGATACGCAGTATTTT

j_call: TRBJ2-7
v_call: TRBV27
clone_size: .
d_call: TRBD1
cdr3_aa: CASSLFGQGWEQYF
cdr3_nt: TGTGCCAGCAGTTTATTCGGACAGGGGTGGGAGCAGTACTTC

j_call: TRBJ2-1
v_call: TRBV15
clone_size: .
d_call: TRBD2
cdr3_aa: CATSRDMMLAGYNEQFF
cdr3_nt: TGTGCCACCAGCAGAGATATGATGCTAGCGGGCTACAATGAGCAGTTCTTC

j_call: TRBJ2-7
v_call: TRBV15
clone_size: .
d_call: .
cdr3_aa: CATSRAVGRGLSYEQYF
cdr3_nt: TGTGCCACCAGCAGAGCTGTGGGAAGGGGCCTCTCCTACGAGCAGTACTTC

j_call: TRBJ2-1
v_call: TRBV4-1
clone_size: once
d_call: TRBD2
cdr3_aa: CASSQGSSGSLYNEQFF
cdr3_nt: TGCGCCAGCAGCCAAGGTAGTAGCGGGAGCCTTTACAATGAGCAGTTCTTC

j_call: TRBJ2-3
v_call: TRBV27
clone_size: .
d_call: TRBD2
cdr3_aa: CASSLAGGPLSSTDTQYF
cdr3_nt: TGTGCCAGCAGTTTGGCGGGAGGGCCCCTTAGTAGCACAGATACGCAGTATTTT

j_call: TRBJ2-1
v_call: TRBV28
clone_size: .
d_call: TRBD2
cdr3_aa: CASRGTSANEQFF
cdr3_nt: TGTGCCAGCAGAGGGACTAGCGCGAATGAGCAGTTCTTC

j_call: TRBJ2-5
v_call: TRBV7-8
clone_size: .
d_call: TRBD1
cdr3_aa: CASSSGDRGRETQYF
cdr3_nt: TGTGCCAGCAGCTCCGGAGACAGGGGGCGAGAGACCCAGTACTTC

j_call: TRBJ2-5
v_call: TRBV2
clone_size: .
d_call: .
cdr3_aa: CLRGELQETQYF
cdr3_nt: TGTCTCCGGGGTGAACTCCAAGAGACCCAGTACTTC

j_call: TRBJ2-4
v_call: TRBV2
clone_size: .
d_call: .
cdr3_aa: CASSEALGPRRF
cdr3_nt: TGTGCCAGCAGTGAAGCGCTGGGGCCCCGACGCTTC

j_call: TRBJ2-1
v_call: TRBV27
clone_size: .
d_call: .
cdr3_aa: CASSLDSIWNEQFF
cdr3_nt: TGTGCCAGCAGTTTGGACTCAATCTGGAATGAGCAGTTCTTC

j_call: TRBJ2-7
v_call: TRBV10-2
clone_size: .
d_call: .
cdr3_aa: CATDSGEAVYEQYF
cdr3_nt: TGCGCGACCGATAGTGGGGAAGCGGTCTACGAGCAGTACTTC

j_call: TRBJ1-1
v_call: TRBV7-3
clone_size: .
d_call: TRBD1
cdr3_aa: CASSYDRDTEAFF
cdr3_nt: TGTGCCAGCAGCTACGACAGGGATACTGAAGCTTTCTTT

j_call: TRBJ2-3
v_call: TRBV7-8
clone_size: .
d_call: .
cdr3_aa: CASSLDLSAGQYF
cdr3_nt: TGTGCCAGCAGCTTAGACTTATCGGCAGGGCAGTATTTT

j_call: TRBJ2-3
v_call: TRBV27
clone_size: .
d_call: .
cdr3_aa: CASSSFTDTQYF
cdr3_nt: TGTGCCAGCAGTTCCTTCACAGATACGCAGTATTTT

j_call: TRBJ1-4
v_call: TRBV9
clone_size: .
d_call: TRBD1
cdr3_aa: CASSPSGVGTGVVEKLFF
cdr3_nt: TGTGCCAGCAGCCCGAGCGGGGTGGGGACAGGGGTCGTGGAAAAACTGTTTTTT

j_call: TRBJ2-7
v_call: TRBV6-5
clone_size: .
d_call: .
cdr3_aa: CASSYSRTHYEQYF
cdr3_nt: TGTGCCAGCAGTTACAGTCGGACACACTACGAGCAGTACTTC

j_call: TRBJ1-4
v_call: TRBV2
clone_size: .
d_call: .
cdr3_aa: CASRWTALNEKLFF
cdr3_nt: TGTGCCAGCAGATGGACAGCACTTAATGAAAAACTGTTTTTT

j_call: TRBJ1-2
v_call: TRBV19
clone_size: .
d_call: TRBD1
cdr3_aa: CASSTTGTANYGYTF
cdr3_nt: TGTGCCAGTAGTACCACAGGGACAGCTAACTATGGCTACACCTTC

j_call: TRBJ1-5
v_call: TRBV25-1
clone_size: .
d_call: .
cdr3_aa: CASSESQGNQPQHF
cdr3_nt: TGTGCCAGCAGTGAAAGCCAGGGGAATCAGCCCCAGCATTTT

j_call: TRBJ2-5
v_call: TRBV5-1
clone_size: .
d_call: TRBD2
cdr3_aa: CASSSSGRETQYF
cdr3_nt: TGCGCCAGCAGCTCGAGCGGGAGAGAGACCCAGTACTTC

j_call: TRBJ2-5
v_call: TRBV5-1
clone_size: .
d_call: .
cdr3_aa: CASSFEETQYF
cdr3_nt: TGCGCCAGCAGTTTCGAAGAGACCCAGTACTTC

j_call: TRBJ1-4
v_call: TRBV5-4
clone_size: .
d_call: TRBD1
cdr3_aa: CASRLTGSEKLFF
cdr3_nt: TGTGCCAGCAGGCTGACAGGGTCAGAAAAACTGTTTTTT